Reported below is one T cell receptor beta chain. This specimen belongs to a study of blood T cell repertoires in COVID-19. Looking at the study overall: Spain, Italy and the United States supplied samples that represented acute and convalescent COVID-19. Nucleic acid was either cDNA or gDNA, and it came from T cells, B-cell-depleted T cells, or PBMCs.

As handled by the study authors: By means of reference gene primer amplification, nucleated cell counts were estimated. Only in-frame clones appear in the TCRdb table, and some are missing; sequencing was by immunoSEQ multiplex PCR. The DNA gave D and trimming, while V, J and clone size come from that table. Here the sample spans approximately 180,000 clones, approximately 87% being singletons. The CDR3 extends over 16 amino acids. Germline-derived CDR1 and CDR2 are LGHDT and YNNKEL (reference sequence). V lost 3 bases and J lost 7, with 18 bases in between. Patients from Seattle were sampled longitudinally, starting during active infection.

The chain recombines TRBV3-1 (or the pseudogene TRBV3-2) with TRBJ1-4; D not resolved. This TCR was sampled from a woman in her 70s with COVID-19, enrolled during active disease. Input material: peripheral blood. CDR3 region: CASSQDSGPSVEKLFF. The CDR3 DNA follows: TGTGCCAGCAGCCAGGACTCCGGGCCCAGCGTTGAAAAACTGTTTTTT.